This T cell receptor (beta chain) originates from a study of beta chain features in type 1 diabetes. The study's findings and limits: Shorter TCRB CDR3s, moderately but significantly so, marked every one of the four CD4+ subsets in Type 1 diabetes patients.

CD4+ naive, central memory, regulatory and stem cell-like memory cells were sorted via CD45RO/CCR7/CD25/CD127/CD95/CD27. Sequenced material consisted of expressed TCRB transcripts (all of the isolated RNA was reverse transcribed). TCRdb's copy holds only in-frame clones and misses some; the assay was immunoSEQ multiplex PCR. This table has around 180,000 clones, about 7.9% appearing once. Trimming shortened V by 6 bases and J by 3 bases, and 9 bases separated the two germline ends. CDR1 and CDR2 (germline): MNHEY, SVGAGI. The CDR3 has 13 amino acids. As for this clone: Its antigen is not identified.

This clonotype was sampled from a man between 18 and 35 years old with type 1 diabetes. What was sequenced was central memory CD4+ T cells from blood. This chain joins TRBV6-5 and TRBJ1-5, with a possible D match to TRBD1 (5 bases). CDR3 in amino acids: CASRGTVNQPQHF. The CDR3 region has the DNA TGTGCCAGCAGGGGGACTGTCAATCAGCCCCAGCATTTT.